The rows below give T cell receptor beta chains drawn from one sample of a study of T cells in narcolepsy. Produced via immunoSEQ multiplex PCR; TCRdb's table is partial and in-frame only. Among approximately 28,000 clones listed, around 82% were seen once. Sequencing was done on a sample of CD45RA- memory CD4+ T cells from PBMCs. The receptors derive from a human donor with narcolepsy. Both conserved end residues are part of each CDR3. D genes are given only for firm matches. The size entry is marked missing in some rows and otherwise reads once, few, many or a size class.

>NA|TRBJ2-1|NA|TRBV7-7
TGTGCCAGCAGCTTAGCGGGGACGGATGAGCAGTTCTTC
CASSLAGTDEQFF
>TRBD1|TRBJ1-2|NA|TRBV5-1
TGCGCCAGCAGCTTCACCGGGACAGTGAACTATGGCTACACCTTC
CASSFTGTVNYGYTF
>NA|TRBJ2-5|few|TRBV7-9
TGTGCCAGCAGCTTAGGGGCTTGGGAGACCCAGTACTTC
CASSLGAWETQYF
>NA|TRBJ2-7|NA|TRBV6-5
TGTGCCAGCTTGAACCCGGCGGGGTCCTACGAGCAGTACTTC
CASLNPAGSYEQYF
>NA|TRBJ2-5|once|TRBV1
TGCACCAGCAGCCCCAGAGCGGGGGGGGAGACCCAGTACTTC
CTSSPRAGGETQYF
>NA|TRBJ2-3|NA|TRBV27
TGTGCCAGCAGGGTCCTAGGGGGCACAGATACGCAGTATTTT
CASRVLGGTDTQYF
>NA|TRBJ1-6|few|TRBV27
TGTGCCAACTCGACAGTTACAGATTCACCCCTCCACTTT
CANSTVTDSPLHF
>NA|TRBJ2-3|NA|TRBV6-6
TGTGCCAGCAGTTCAGTTACAGATACGCAGTATTTT
CASSSVTDTQYF
>TRBD1|TRBJ1-2|NA|TRBV5-1
TGCGCCAGTAGGCAGGGGGACTATGGCTACACCTTC
CASRQGDYGYTF
>TRBD1|TRBJ2-1|NA|TRBV11-2
TGTGCCAGCAGCTTCCGGCAGGGGGCATCCTACAATGAGCAGTTCTTC
CASSFRQGASYNEQFF
>NA|TRBJ1-6|NA|TRBV2
TGTGCCAGCAGTGAGATCAAGGATTCACCCCTCCACTTT
CASSEIKDSPLHF
>NA|TRBJ2-5|NA|TRBV10-3
TGTGCCATCAGTGCCGGGGAGACCCAGTACTTC
CAISAGETQYF
>NA|TRBJ2-7|few|TRBV6-9
TGTGCCAGCAGTGAAGCGGGCAGGCGTTCCTTCTACGAGCAGTACTTC
CASSEAGRRSFYEQYF
>TRBD1|TRBJ1-1|NA|TRBV6-1
TGTGCCAGCAGTCCACGGACAGGGGAGGACACTGAAGCTTTCTTT
CASSPRTGEDTEAFF
>TRBD1|TRBJ1-2|NA|TRBV10-2
TGCGCCAGCAGTCCAGGGGGGCCGTATGGCTACACCTTC
CASSPGGPYGYTF
>TRBD2|TRBJ2-2|NA|TRBV5-5
TGTGCCAGCGCCCGGCGGGGGGACACCGGGGAGCTGTTTTTT
CASARRGDTGELFF
>TRBD1|TRBJ2-3|NA|TRBV5-1
TGCGCCAGCACCGCAAACAGGGGGTACTCTTCTAGCACAGATACGCAGTATTTT
CASTANRGYSSSTDTQYF
>TRBD1|TRBJ2-6|NA|TRBV5-1
TGCGCCAGCAGCTCGGGACAGGACCGCTCTGGGGCCAACGTCCTGACTTTC
CASSSGQDRSGANVLTF
>NA|TRBJ2-3|few|TRBV5-1
TGCGCCAGCAGCGAGGACTTCACAGATACGCAGTATTTT
CASSEDFTDTQYF
>TRBD2|TRBJ2-5|NA|TRBV29-1
TGCAGCTCGGGGGGGGGTCCGGAGACCCAGTACTTC
CSSGGGPETQYF
>NA|TRBJ2-1|NA|TRBV4-1
TGTGCCAGCTCCCAAAGTGGGAGCTCCTACAATGAGCAGTTCTTC
CASSQSGSSYNEQFF
>TRBD2|TRBJ2-3|NA|TRBV7-3
TGTGCCAGCAGCTGGGGGGGTAGCACAGATACGCAGTATTTT
CASSWGGSTDTQYF
>NA|TRBJ2-2|NA|TRBV7-3
TGTGCCAGCAGCTTGGCGAACTCCGCCGGGGAGCTGTTTTTT
CASSLANSAGELFF
>TRBD1|TRBJ1-2|NA|TRBV11-3
TGTGCCAGCAGCCAGGGACAGTGGTACGACTATGGCTACACCTTC
CASSQGQWYDYGYTF
>TRBD1|TRBJ1-3|NA|TRBV6-6
TGTGCCAGCACCAGAGAGGGGGCGCCCGGAAACACCATATATTTT
CASTREGAPGNTIYF